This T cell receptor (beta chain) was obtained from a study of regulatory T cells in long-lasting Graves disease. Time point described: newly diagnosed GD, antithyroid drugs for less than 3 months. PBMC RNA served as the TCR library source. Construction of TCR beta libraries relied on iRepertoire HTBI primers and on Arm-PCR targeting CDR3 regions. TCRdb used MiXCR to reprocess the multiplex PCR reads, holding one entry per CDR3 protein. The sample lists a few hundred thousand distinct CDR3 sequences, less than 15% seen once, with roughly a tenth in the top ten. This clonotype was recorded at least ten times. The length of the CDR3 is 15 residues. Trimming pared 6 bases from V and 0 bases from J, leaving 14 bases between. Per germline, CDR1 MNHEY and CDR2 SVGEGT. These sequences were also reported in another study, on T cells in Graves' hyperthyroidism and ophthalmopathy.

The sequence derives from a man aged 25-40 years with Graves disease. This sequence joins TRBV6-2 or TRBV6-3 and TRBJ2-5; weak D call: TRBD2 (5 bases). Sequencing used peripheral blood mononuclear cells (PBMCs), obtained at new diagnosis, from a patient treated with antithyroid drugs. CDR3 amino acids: CASSLGTGNQETQYF. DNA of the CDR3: TGTGCCAGCAGCCTCGGTACGGGGAACCAAGAGACCCAGTACTTC.